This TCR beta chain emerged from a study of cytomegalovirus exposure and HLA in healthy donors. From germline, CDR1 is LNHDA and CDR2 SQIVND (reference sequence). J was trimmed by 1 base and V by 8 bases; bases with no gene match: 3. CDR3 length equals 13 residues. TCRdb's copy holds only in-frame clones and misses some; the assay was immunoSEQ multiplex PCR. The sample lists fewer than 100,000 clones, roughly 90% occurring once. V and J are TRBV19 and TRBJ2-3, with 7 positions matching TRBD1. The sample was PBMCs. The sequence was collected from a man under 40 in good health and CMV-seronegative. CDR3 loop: CASHRGGTDTQYF. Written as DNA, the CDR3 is TGTGCCAGTCACAGGGGCGGCACAGATACGCAGTATTTT.